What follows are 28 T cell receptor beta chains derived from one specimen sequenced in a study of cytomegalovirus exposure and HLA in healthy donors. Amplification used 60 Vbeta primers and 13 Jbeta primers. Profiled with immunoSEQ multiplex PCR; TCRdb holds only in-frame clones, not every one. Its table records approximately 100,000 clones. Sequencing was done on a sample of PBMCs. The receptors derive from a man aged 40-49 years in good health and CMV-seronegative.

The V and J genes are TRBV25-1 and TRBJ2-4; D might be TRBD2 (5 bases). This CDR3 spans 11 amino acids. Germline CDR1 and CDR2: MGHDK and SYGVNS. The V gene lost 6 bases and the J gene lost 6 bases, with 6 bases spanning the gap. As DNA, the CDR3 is TGTGCCAGCAGCGGAGGAAACATTCAGTACTTC. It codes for CASSGGNIQYF.

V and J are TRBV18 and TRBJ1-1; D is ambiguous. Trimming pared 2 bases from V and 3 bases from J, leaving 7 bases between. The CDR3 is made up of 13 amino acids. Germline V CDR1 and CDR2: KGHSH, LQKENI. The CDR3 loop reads CASSPASDTEAFF. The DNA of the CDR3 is TGTGCCAGCTCACCAGCGTCCGACACTGAAGCTTTCTTT.

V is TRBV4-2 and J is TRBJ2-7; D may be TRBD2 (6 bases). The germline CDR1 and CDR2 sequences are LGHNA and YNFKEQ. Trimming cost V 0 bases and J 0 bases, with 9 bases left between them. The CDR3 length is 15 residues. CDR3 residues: CASSQDAGSSYEQYF. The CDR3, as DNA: TGTGCCAGCAGCCAAGATGCGGGGTCCTCCTACGAGCAGTACTTC.

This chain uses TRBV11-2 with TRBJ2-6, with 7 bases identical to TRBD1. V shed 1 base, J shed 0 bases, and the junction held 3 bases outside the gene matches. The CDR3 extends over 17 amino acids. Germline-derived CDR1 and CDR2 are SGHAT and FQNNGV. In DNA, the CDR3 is TGTGCCAGCAGCTTAGGCAGGGGGAGCTCTGGGGCCAACGTCCTGACTTTC. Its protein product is CASSLGRGSSGANVLTF.

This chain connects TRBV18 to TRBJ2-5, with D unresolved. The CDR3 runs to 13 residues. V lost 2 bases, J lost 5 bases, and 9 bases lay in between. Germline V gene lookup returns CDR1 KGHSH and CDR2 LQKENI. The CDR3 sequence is CASSPGPVETQYF. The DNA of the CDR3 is TGTGCCAGCTCACCAGGGCCGGTGGAGACCCAGTACTTC.

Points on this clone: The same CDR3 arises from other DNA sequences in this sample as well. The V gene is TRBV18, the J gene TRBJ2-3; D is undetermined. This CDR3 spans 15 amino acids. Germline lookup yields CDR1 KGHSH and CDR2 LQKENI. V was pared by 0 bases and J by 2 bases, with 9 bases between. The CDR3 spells CASSPPSVDTDTQYF. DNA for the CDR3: TGTGCCAGCTCACCACCGTCGGTTGACACAGATACGCAGTATTTT.

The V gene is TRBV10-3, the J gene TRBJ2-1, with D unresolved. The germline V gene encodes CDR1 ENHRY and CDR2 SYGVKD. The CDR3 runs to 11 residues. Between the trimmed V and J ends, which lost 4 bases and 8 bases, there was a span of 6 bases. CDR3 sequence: CAISGSDEQFF. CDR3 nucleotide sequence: TGTGCCATCAGTGGTTCGGATGAGCAGTTCTTC.

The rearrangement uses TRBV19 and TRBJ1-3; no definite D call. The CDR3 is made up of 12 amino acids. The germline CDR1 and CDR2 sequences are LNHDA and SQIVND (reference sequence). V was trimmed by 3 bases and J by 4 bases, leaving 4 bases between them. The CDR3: CASSISGNTIYF. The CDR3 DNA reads TGTGCCAGTAGTATTTCAGGAAACACCATATATTTT.

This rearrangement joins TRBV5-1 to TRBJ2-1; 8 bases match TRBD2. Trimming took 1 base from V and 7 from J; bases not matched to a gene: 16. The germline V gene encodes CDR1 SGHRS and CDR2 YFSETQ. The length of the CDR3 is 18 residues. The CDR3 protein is CASSLISGGLSKSNEQFF. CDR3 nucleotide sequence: TGCGCCAGCAGCTTGATTTCGGGAGGGCTTTCCAAGAGTAATGAGCAGTTCTTC.

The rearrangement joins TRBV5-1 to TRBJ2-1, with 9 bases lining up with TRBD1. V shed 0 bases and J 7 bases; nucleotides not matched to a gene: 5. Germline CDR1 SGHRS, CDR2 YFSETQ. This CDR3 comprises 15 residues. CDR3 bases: TGCGCCAGCAGCTTGGTACAGGGGGCTCGGAATGAGCAGTTCTTC. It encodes CASSLVQGARNEQFF.

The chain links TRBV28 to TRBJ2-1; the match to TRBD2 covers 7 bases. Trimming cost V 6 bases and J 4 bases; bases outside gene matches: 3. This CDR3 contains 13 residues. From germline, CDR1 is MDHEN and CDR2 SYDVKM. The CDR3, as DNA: TGTGCCAGCAGCATCGGGGGGTACAATGAGCAGTTCTTC. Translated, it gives CASSIGGYNEQFF.

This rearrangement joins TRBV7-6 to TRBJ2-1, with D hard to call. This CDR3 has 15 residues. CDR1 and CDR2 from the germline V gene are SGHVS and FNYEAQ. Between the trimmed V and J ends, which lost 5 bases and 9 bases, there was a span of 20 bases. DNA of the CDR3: TGTGCCAGCAGCCCCCGGTCGCCCGGTCAGGCTGAGCAGTTCTTC. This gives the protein CASSPRSPGQAEQFF.

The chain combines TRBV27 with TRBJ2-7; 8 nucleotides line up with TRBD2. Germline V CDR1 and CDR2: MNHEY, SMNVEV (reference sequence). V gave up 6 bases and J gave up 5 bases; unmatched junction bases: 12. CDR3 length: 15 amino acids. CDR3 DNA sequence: TGTGCCAGCAGCGACCCCGCGGGAGGATCTAACGAGCAGTACTTC. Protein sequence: CASSDPAGGSNEQYF.

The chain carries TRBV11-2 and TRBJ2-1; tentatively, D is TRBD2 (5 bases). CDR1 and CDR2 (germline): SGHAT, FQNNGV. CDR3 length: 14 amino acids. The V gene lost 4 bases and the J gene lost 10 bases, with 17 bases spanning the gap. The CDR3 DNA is TGTGCCAGCAGCTCCATTACTTTTTCGGGGGAGCAGTTCTTC. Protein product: CASSSITFSGEQFF.

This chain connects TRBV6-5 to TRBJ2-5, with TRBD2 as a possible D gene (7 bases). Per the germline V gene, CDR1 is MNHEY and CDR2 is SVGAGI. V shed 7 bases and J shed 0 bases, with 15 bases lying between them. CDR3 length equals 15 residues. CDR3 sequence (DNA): TGTGCCAGCACATTGGGCGGGGGCAACCAAGAGACCCAGTACTTC. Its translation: CASTLGGGNQETQYF.

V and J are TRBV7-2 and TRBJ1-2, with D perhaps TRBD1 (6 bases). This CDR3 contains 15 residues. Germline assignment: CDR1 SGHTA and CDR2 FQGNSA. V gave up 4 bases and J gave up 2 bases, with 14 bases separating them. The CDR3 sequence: CASSSYRDKNYGYTF. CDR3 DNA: TGTGCCAGCAGCTCCTACCGGGACAAGAACTATGGCTACACCTTC.

This CDR3 reads CASSQGAGETYEQYF. CDR3 nucleotides: TGTGCCAGCAGCCAAGGTGCCGGGGAAACTTACGAGCAGTACTTC. The chain recombines TRBV4-2 with TRBJ2-5; TRBD2 is a possible D gene (5 bases). Near its end, the DNA agrees better with TRBJ2-7, so the J call may be wrong. The V gene's germline CDR1 is LGHNA and CDR2 YNFKEQ. The CDR3 loop spans 15 amino acids.

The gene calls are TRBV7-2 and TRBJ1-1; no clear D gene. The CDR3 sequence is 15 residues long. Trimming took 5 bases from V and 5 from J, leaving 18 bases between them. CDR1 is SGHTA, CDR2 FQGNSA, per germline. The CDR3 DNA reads TGTGCCAGCAGCGAACCCTCGGGGTTAGATACTGAAGCTTTCTTT. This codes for CASSEPSGLDTEAFF.

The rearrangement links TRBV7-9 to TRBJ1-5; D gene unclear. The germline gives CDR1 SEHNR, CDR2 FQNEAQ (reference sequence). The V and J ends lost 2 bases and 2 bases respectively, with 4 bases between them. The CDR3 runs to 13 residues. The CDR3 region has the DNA TGTGCCAGCAGCTTAACGGGCAATCAGCCCCAGCATTTT. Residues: CASSLTGNQPQHF.

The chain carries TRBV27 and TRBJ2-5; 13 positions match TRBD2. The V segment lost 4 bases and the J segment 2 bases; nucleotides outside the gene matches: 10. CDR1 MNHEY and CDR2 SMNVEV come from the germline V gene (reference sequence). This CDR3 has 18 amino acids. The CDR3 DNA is TGTGCCAGCAGTTCTCGACTAGCGGGGGGCCCAATTCAAGAGACCCAGTACTTC. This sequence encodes CASSSRLAGGPIQETQYF.

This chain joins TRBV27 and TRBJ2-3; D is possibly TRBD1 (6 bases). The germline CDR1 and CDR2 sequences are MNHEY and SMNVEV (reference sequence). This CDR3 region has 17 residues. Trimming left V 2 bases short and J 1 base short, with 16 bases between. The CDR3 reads CASSLNPLPGGTDTQYF. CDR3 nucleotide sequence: TGTGCCAGCAGTTTAAACCCGTTGCCAGGGGGCACAGATACGCAGTATTTT.

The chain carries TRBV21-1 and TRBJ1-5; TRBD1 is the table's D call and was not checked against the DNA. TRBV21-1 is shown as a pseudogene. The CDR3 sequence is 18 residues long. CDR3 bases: TGTGCCAGCAGCAAGCCAGGGCTGCCTTCCATTAGCAATCAGCCCCAGCATTTT. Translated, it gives CASSKPGLPSISNQPQHF.

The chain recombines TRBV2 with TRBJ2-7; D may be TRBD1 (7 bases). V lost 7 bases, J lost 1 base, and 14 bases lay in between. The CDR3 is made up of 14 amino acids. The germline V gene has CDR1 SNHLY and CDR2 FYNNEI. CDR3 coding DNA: TGTGCCAGCAAGTTTTCAGGGGGGTCCTACGAGCAGTACTTC. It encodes CASKFSGGSYEQYF.

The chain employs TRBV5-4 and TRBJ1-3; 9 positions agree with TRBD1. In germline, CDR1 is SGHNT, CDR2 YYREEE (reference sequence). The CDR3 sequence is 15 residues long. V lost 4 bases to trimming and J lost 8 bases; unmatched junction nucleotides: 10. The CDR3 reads CASSPRTGAADTIYF. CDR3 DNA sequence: TGTGCCAGCAGCCCCCGGACAGGGGCTGCGGACACCATATATTTT.

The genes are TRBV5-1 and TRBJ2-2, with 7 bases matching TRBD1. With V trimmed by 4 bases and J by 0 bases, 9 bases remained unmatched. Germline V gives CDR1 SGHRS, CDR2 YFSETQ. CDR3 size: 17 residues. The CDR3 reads CASSHEQGYANTGELFF. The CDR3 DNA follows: TGCGCCAGCAGCCACGAACAGGGGTACGCGAACACCGGGGAGCTGTTTTTT.

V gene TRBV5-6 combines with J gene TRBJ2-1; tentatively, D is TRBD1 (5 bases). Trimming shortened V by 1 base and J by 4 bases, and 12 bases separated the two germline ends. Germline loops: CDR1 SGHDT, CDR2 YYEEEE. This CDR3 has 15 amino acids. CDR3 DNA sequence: TGTGCCAGCAGCTTGATTACAGGTTCTTACAATGAGCAGTTCTTC. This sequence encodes CASSLITGSYNEQFF.

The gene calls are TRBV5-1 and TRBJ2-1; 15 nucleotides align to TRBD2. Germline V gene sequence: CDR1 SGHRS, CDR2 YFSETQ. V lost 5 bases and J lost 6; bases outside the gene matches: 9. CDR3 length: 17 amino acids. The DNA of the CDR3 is TGCGCCAGCAGTTCCACACGGACTAGCGGGAGGGCCAATGAGCAGTTCTTC. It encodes CASSSTRTSGRANEQFF.

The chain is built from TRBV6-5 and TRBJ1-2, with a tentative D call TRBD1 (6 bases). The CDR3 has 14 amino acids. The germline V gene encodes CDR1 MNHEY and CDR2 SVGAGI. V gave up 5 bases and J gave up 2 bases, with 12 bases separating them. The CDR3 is CASSQTGSNYGYTF. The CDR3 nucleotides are TGTGCCAGCAGTCAAACAGGGAGCAACTATGGCTACACCTTC.